The subject of this entry is one TCR beta chain. Its antigen remains unknown. Vbeta (60) and Jbeta (13) primers were used in the PCR. Under the authors' procedure: In a later analysis, the count reached some 88 million unique TCR beta chains, with about 11 million shared. Here immunoSEQ multiplex PCR was the method, and the copy in TCRdb shows in-frame clones only, minus some. V and J calls and clone size follow that table, whereas D and trimming were derived from the DNA. The table lists 150,000 to 200,000 clones, 75% to 90% of them singletons, with approximately 6.7% in the top ten. The data are from a study of cytomegalovirus exposure and HLA in healthy donors. The germline CDR1 and CDR2 sequences are MNHEY and SVGAGI. The CDR3 loop spans 15 amino acids. V was clipped by 0 bases and J by 2 bases, with 8 bases between them. Study results and limitations: In the analysis, some V segments, TRBV6-2 and TRBV6-3 included, were excluded as indistinguishable. Per a prior analysis, the majority of TCR beta V segments were productive roughly 87% or roughly 30% of the time.

The TCR was taken from a man aged 25-40 years in good health and CMV-seropositive. This sequence joins TRBV6-5 and TRBJ2-4; D unresolved. Sequencing input: PBMCs. The chain's CDR3 is CASSYSRGSKNIQYF. The CDR3 DNA is TGTGCCAGCAGTTACTCGAGAGGCTCCAAAAACATTCAGTACTTC.